These T cell receptor beta chains were read from a single sample in a study of cytomegalovirus exposure and HLA in healthy donors. Some clones are missing from TCRdb's copy, which holds only in-frame ones; the method was immunoSEQ multiplex PCR. The sample has 250,000 to 300,000 clones, 84% seen once. Sequences were obtained from PBMCs. The receptors stem from a woman aged 40 to 50 in good health and CMV-seropositive. CDR3s include the opening cysteine and the closing phenylalanine or tryptophan. D genes are given only for firm matches. Some rows mark clone size as missing; the rest say once, few, many or name a class of expanded clone.

CDR3nt	CDR3aa	abundance	j_gene	d_gene	v_gene
TGTGCCAGCAGCCGGGGACAGACCTACGAGCAGTACTTC	CASSRGQTYEQYF	.	TRBJ2-7	TRBD1	TRBV11-3
TGTGCCAGCAGCCCCGTACTAGAGAACACCGGGGAGCTGTTTTTT	CASSPVLENTGELFF	.	TRBJ2-2	.	TRBV6-5
TGTGCCAGCGGGACAGGGGGAGATCAGCCCCAGCATTTT	CASGTGGDQPQHF	.	TRBJ1-5	TRBD1	TRBV7-6
TGTGCCAGCAGCTTAGAAGTTAGCGGAGCGGCCAATGAGCAGTTCTTC	CASSLEVSGAANEQFF	.	TRBJ2-1	.	TRBV7-2
TGTGCCAGCAGCCAGCCCAGGGGGCTCTCTGGAAACACCATATATTTT	CASSQPRGLSGNTIYF	.	TRBJ1-3	TRBD1	TRBV7-9
TGTGCCAGCAGAGGGGGACAGGGGGGCTCTGGAAACACCATATATTTT	CASRGGQGGSGNTIYF	.	TRBJ1-3	TRBD1	TRBV6-6
TGTGCCAGCAGACCCAGGGTACGTTCACCCCTCCACTTT	CASRPRVRSPLHF	.	TRBJ1-6	.	TRBV21-1
TGTGCCAGCAGCTACAGCGGCGGTAGCGGGAGGTCGCACTACGAGCAGTACTTC	CASSYSGGSGRSHYEQYF	once	TRBJ2-7	TRBD2	TRBV7-2
TGTGCCAGCAGTGACCCCGGGACGAACACCGGGGAGCTGTTTTTT	CASSDPGTNTGELFF	.	TRBJ2-2	.	TRBV25-1
TGTGCCAGCAGGCTAGCTCACTATGGCTACACCTTC	CASRLAHYGYTF	few	TRBJ1-2	.	TRBV6-1
TGTGCCAGCAGCGTAGACCCAGGGGGCGGTGGAAACACCATATATTTT	CASSVDPGGGGNTIYF	.	TRBJ1-3	TRBD1	TRBV9
TGTGCCAGCAGCGCGCTAGGGGTGGGCACTGAAGCTTTCTTT	CASSALGVGTEAFF	few	TRBJ1-1	.	TRBV9
TGTGCCAGCAGAGGTACTCACAGGGGGCTCCTGGCAGAAGCTTTCTTT	CASRGTHRGLLAEAFF	.	TRBJ1-1	TRBD1	TRBV28
TGTGCCAGCAGGTCAGCTAGTAGCAATCAGCCCCAGCATTTT	CASRSASSNQPQHF	.	TRBJ1-5	.	TRBV28
TGTGCCAGCAGCTTCGGACAAAGGGATGAGCAGTTCTTC	CASSFGQRDEQFF	.	TRBJ2-1	.	TRBV5-4
TGCGCCAGCAGCCCCGGCGATGGGACAGGGGTCCAGCATTTT	CASSPGDGTGVQHF	once	TRBJ1-5	TRBD1	TRBV5-1
TGTGCCATCAGTGAGTCGGGGAGGGCAGGGGTTCACACTGAAGCTTTCTTT	CAISESGRAGVHTEAFF	.	TRBJ1-1	.	TRBV10-3
TGTGCCAGTAGTAGGGACGGAGGGACAGATACGCAGTATTTT	CASSRDGGTDTQYF	.	TRBJ2-3	.	TRBV19
TGTGCCAGCAGTCGCCGGGACTCATATGGCTACACCTTC	CASSRRDSYGYTF	.	TRBJ1-2	.	TRBV2
TGTGCCAGCAGTCCGACTCTCCAGGGGACCCAGTACTTC	CASSPTLQGTQYF	.	TRBJ2-5	.	TRBV2
TGTGCCAGCAGCTTCCTACTAGCGGGAGGGTCCTACGAGCAGTACTTC	CASSFLLAGGSYEQYF	.	TRBJ2-7	TRBD2	TRBV7-9
TGTGCCACCAGCAGAGATTTGGAGTCGACCCCGCTGGGAAACACCATATATTTT	CATSRDLESTPLGNTIYF	.	TRBJ1-3	.	TRBV15
TGTGCCAGCAGTGAATATTACGGTACTTACGAGCAGTACTTC	CASSEYYGTYEQYF	.	TRBJ2-7	.	TRBV25-1
TGCGCCAGCAGCCTTTCCCCCGGTAAGTCCTACGAGCAGTACTTC	CASSLSPGKSYEQYF	.	TRBJ2-7	.	TRBV5-1
TGTGCCAGCAGCTTAGAATCAGGCGGGGCTGAAGCTTTCTTT	CASSLESGGAEAFF	.	TRBJ1-1	.	TRBV7-2
TGTGCCAGCAGCTTGAGAGAAACCGGGGAGCTGTTTTTT	CASSLRETGELFF	.	TRBJ2-2	.	TRBV11-1
TGTGCCAGCGGCCCCCGGGGGTTGACTGTCGAGAGGTCCTACGAGCAGTACTTC	CASGPRGLTVERSYEQYF	few	TRBJ2-7	.	TRBV27